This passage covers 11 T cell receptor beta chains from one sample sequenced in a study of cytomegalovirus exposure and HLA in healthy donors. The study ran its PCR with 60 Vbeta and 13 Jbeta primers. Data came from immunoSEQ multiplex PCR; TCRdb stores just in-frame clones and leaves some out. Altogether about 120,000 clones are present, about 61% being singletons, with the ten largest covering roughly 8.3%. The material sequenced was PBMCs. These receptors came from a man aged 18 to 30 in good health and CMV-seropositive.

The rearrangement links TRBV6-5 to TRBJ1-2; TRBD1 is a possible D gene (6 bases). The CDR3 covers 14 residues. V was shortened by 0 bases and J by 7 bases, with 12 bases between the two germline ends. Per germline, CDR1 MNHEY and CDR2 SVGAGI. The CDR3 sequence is CASSYSPGGSGYTF. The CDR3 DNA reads TGTGCCAGCAGTTACTCGCCGGGGGGCAGTGGCTACACCTTC.

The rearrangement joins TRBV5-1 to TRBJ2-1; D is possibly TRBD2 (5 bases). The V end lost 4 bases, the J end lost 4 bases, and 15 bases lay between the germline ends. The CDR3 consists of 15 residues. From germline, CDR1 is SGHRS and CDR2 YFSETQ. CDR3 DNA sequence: TGCGCCAGCAGCCAAAGACGGGAACGATACAATGAGCAGTTCTTC. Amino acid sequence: CASSQRRERYNEQFF. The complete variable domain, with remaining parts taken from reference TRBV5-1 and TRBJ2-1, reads KAGVTQTPRYLIKTRGQQVTLSCSPISGHRSVSWYQQTPGQGLQFLFEYFSETQRNKGNFPGRFSGRQFSNSRSEMNVSTLELGDSALYLCASSQRRERYNEQFFGPGTRLTVL.

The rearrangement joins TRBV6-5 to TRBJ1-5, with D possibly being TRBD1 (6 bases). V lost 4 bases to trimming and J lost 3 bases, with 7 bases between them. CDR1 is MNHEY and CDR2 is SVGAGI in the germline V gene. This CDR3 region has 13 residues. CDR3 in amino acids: CASSWDNNQPQHF. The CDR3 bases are TGTGCCAGCAGTTGGGACAACAATCAGCCCCAGCATTTT.

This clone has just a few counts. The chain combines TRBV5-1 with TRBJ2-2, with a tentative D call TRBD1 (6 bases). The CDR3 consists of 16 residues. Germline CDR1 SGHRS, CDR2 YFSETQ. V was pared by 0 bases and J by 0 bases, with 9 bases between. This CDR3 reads CASSLDRAANTGELFF. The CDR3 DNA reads TGCGCCAGCAGCTTGGACAGGGCCGCGAACACCGGGGAGCTGTTTTTT.

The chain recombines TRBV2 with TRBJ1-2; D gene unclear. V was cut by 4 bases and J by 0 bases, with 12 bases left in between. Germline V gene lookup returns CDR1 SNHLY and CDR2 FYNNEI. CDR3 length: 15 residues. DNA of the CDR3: TGTGCCAGCAGTGTTACGACAATTACTAACTATGGCTACACCTTC. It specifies CASSVTTITNYGYTF.

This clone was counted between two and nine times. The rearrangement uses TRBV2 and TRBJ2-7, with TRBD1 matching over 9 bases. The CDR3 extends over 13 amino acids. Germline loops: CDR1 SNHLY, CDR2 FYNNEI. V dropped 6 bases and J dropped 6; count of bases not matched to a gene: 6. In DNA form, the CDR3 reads TGTGCCAGCAGGGACAGGGGTGGTGCCGAGCAGTACTTC. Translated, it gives CASRDRGGAEQYF. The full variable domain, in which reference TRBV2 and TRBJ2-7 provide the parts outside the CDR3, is EPEVTQTPSHQVTQMGQEVILRCVPISNHLYFYWYRQILGQKVEFLVSFYNNEISEKSEIFDDQFSVERPDGSNFTLKIRSTKLEDSAMYFCASRDRGGAEQYFGPGTRLTVT.

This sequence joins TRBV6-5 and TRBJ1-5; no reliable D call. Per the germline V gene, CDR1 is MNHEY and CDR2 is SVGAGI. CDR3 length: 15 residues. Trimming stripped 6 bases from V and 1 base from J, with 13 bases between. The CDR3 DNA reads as TGTGCCAGCAGCCGGAGGAGGGAGAGCAATCAGCCCCAGCATTTT. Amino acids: CASSRRRESNQPQHF.

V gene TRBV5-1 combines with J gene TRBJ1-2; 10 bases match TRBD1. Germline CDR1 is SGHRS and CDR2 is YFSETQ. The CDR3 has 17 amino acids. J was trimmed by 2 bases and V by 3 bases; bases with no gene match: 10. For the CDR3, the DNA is TGCGCCAGCAGCTGGGGTCACCGGGGACAGGGGAACTATGGCTACACCTTC. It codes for CASSWGHRGQGNYGYTF. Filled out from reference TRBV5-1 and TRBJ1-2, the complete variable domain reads KAGVTQTPRYLIKTRGQQVTLSCSPISGHRSVSWYQQTPGQGLQFLFEYFSETQRNKGNFPGRFSGRQFSNSRSEMNVSTLELGDSALYLCASSWGHRGQGNYGYTFGSGTRLTVV.

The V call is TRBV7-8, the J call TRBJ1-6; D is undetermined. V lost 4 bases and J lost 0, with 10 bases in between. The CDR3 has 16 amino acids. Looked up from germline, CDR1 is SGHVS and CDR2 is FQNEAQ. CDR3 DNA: TGTGCCAGCAGCTGGTACCTGAGCTCCTATAATTCACCCCTCCACTTT. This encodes CASSWYLSSYNSPLHF.

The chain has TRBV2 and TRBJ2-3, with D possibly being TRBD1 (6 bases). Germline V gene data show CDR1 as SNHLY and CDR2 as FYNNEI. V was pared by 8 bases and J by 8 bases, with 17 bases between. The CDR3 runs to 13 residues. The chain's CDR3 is CASGAGDGGTQYF. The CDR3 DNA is TGTGCCAGCGGAGCAGGGGATGGGGGTACGCAGTATTTT.

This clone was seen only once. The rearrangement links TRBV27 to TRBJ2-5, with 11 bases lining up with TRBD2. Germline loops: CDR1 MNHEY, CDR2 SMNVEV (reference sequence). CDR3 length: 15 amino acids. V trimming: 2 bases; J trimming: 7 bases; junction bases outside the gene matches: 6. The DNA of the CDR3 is TGTGCCAGCAGTTTAAATCTAGCGGGGGGCCGGACCCAGTACTTC. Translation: CASSLNLAGGRTQYF.